The 23 T cell receptor beta chains below were found in one sample sequenced in a study of cytomegalovirus exposure and HLA in healthy donors. Researchers ran the PCR with 60 Vbeta and 13 Jbeta primers. Data came from immunoSEQ multiplex PCR; TCRdb stores just in-frame clones and leaves some out. The repertoire includes about 67,000 clones, roughly 65% of them detected once, and more than 2% sits in the top ten. The sample comprised PBMCs. The receptors were sampled from a young woman in good health and CMV-seronegative.

The chain has TRBV6-1 and TRBJ1-1; tentatively, D is TRBD1 (6 bases). Germline V CDR1 and CDR2: MNHNS, SASEGT. V dropped 4 bases and J dropped 10 bases, with 16 bases sitting between them. The CDR3 spans 13 residues. This CDR3 reads CASSGGSFRGAFF. CDR3 nucleotides: TGTGCCAGCAGTGGGGGGTCGTTCAGGGGAGCTTTCTTT.

V is TRBV18 and J is TRBJ2-7; possible D gene TRBD2, 5 bases. The V and J ends lost 5 bases and 1 base respectively, with 9 bases between them. CDR3 length: 13 residues. Germline CDR1 and CDR2: KGHSH and LQKENI. For the CDR3, the DNA is TGTGCCAGCTCAGTGTCGGGATCCTACGAGCAGTACTTC. Amino acids: CASSVSGSYEQYF.

The V gene is TRBV6-1, the J gene TRBJ2-3, with D tentatively TRBD1 (6 bases). The V gene's germline CDR1 is MNHNS and CDR2 SASEGT. The CDR3 loop spans 13 amino acids. The germline V and J ends were trimmed by 5 bases and 8 bases, with 14 bases remaining between them. The CDR3 coding sequence is TGTGCCAGCAGTATCCTCACACAGGGTACGCAGTATTTT. It codes for CASSILTQGTQYF.

The chain combines TRBV27 with TRBJ2-2; possibly TRBD2 for D (6 bases). V was shortened by 6 bases and J by 2 bases, with 10 bases between the two germline ends. The CDR3 has 14 amino acids. Germline CDR1 and CDR2: MNHEY and SMNVEV (reference sequence). The CDR3 sequence is CASRRDRNTGELFF. In nucleotides, the CDR3 is TGTGCCAGCAGGCGGGACCGAAACACCGGGGAGCTGTTTTTT.

The rearrangement uses TRBV21-1 and TRBJ1-6. TRBV21-1 is a pseudogene. CDR3 length: 16 amino acids. CDR3 residues: CASSKGLGEVHSPLHF. The CDR3 bases are TGTGCCAGCAGCAAAGGGTTAGGAGAGGTGCATTCACCCCTCCACTTT.

V is TRBV6-5 and J is TRBJ2-1, with D perhaps TRBD1 (5 bases). The CDR3 runs to 12 residues. From germline, CDR1 is MNHEY and CDR2 SVGAGI. Trimming shortened V by 2 bases and J by 6 bases, and 5 bases separated the two germline ends. In DNA, the CDR3 is TGTGCCAGCAGTTACCAGGGCAATGAGCAGTTCTTC. Its protein product is CASSYQGNEQFF.

The V gene is TRBV28, the J gene TRBJ1-2; TRBD1 agrees at 7 bases. Germline V gives CDR1 MDHEN, CDR2 SYDVKM. V was pared by 1 base and J by 8 bases, with 10 bases of the junction left unmatched. The CDR3 extends over 15 amino acids. The CDR3 DNA reads TGTGCCAGCAGTTTATTCCCAGGGGGGTCGGGAGGCTACACCTTC. Translating gives CASSLFPGGSGGYTF.

This chain connects TRBV18 to TRBJ2-7, with D possibly TRBD2 on 5 matching bases. Trimming removed 5 bases at V and 6 bases at J, with 17 bases between. Germline loops: CDR1 KGHSH, CDR2 LQKENI. The CDR3 runs to 14 residues. Written as DNA, the CDR3 is TGTGCCAGCTCAACTAGAGAGACCTCTTCCGAGCAGTACTTC. The encoded protein is CASSTRETSSEQYF.

The V gene is TRBV6-5, the J gene TRBJ1-1; a weak D match, TRBD1 (5 bases). Germline V lookup: CDR1 MNHEY, CDR2 SVGAGI. Trimming removed 8 bases from V and 4 bases from J, with 8 bases in between. The CDR3 sequence is 11 residues long. The CDR3 bases are TGTGCCAGCGGCCAGGGCACTGAAGCTTTCTTT. This translates into CASGQGTEAFF.

This clone was counted a few times. CDR3 amino acids: CASSLPQNNEQFF. As DNA, the CDR3 is TGTGCCAGCAGCTTGCCCCAGAACAATGAGCAGTTCTTC. This sequence joins TRBV5-4 and TRBJ2-1; D ambiguous. V dropped 1 base and J dropped 5 bases, with 7 bases sitting between them. The CDR3 is made up of 13 amino acids. Looked up from germline, CDR1 is SGHNT and CDR2 is YYREEE (reference sequence).

This clone was observed a handful of times. The CDR3 DNA sequence: TGTGCCAGCTCACAGAGTCAGGGGCGGAATCAGCCCCAGCATTTT. Translated: CASSQSQGRNQPQHF. The chain recombines TRBV18 with TRBJ1-5; possible D gene TRBD1, 6 bases. Germline assignment: CDR1 KGHSH and CDR2 LQKENI. Trimming pared 4 bases from V and 4 bases from J, leaving 14 bases between. This CDR3 has 15 residues.

V is TRBV7-8 and J is TRBJ1-1; tentatively, D is TRBD1 (6 bases). With 4 bases removed from V and 4 bases from J, the gap between germline ends came to 13 bases. Germline V lookup: CDR1 SGHVS, CDR2 FQNEAQ. The CDR3 covers 14 residues. The CDR3 sequence is CASSSSRGLTEAFF. Here the CDR3 DNA reads TGTGCCAGCAGCTCCTCCAGGGGTCTCACTGAAGCTTTCTTT.

This clone was observed a few times. The genes are TRBV2 and TRBJ1-4; D possibly corresponds to TRBD1 (6 bases). This CDR3 region has 15 residues. The V and J ends lost 0 bases and 5 bases respectively, with 10 bases between them. CDR1 SNHLY and CDR2 FYNNEI come from the germline V gene. In nucleotides, the CDR3 is TGTGCCAGCAGTGAAGCGGCAGGGGTAAATGAAAAACTGTTTTTT. Encoded protein: CASSEAAGVNEKLFF.

The chain joins TRBV11-2 to TRBJ1-1; possibly TRBD1 for D (6 bases). CDR3 length: 17 residues. V was pared by 3 bases and J by 0 bases, with 17 bases between. Germline V lookup: CDR1 SGHAT, CDR2 FQNNGV. The CDR3 DNA sequence: TGTGCCAGCAGCTTCAGTTATAAGGACAGCTTGAACACTGAAGCTTTCTTT. The encoded protein is CASSFSYKDSLNTEAFF.

The rearrangement uses TRBV5-1 and TRBJ2-3; D is perhaps TRBD2 (6 bases). This CDR3 contains 14 residues. CDR1 and CDR2 (germline): SGHRS, YFSETQ. Trimming took 6 bases from V and 4 from J, leaving 15 bases between them. The CDR3 sequence: CASTSRRDSDTQYF. In DNA form, the CDR3 reads TGCGCCAGCACCTCCCGCAGGGACTCAGATACGCAGTATTTT.

This clone was recorded a few times. J is TRBJ1-2 and V is TRBV28; 8 bases are a match to TRBD1. The CDR3 runs to 16 residues. V lost 7 bases and J lost 3; bases outside the gene matches: 13. Germline V gene lookup returns CDR1 MDHEN and CDR2 SYDVKM. Here the CDR3 DNA reads TGTGCCAGCACCCTTACGGGACAGGAAGCCGACTATGGCTACACCTTC. The encoded protein is CASTLTGQEADYGYTF.

With respect to this clone: The same CDR3 also results from other DNA sequences found in this sample. The gene calls are TRBV27 and TRBJ1-1, with TRBD1 matching 9 bases. Trimming cost V 5 bases and J 3 bases; bases outside gene matches: 4. The CDR3 has 14 amino acids. CDR1 is MNHEY and CDR2 is SMNVEV in the germline V gene (reference sequence). The chain's CDR3 is CASSARDRDTEAFF. CDR3 sequence (DNA): TGTGCCAGCAGTGCTCGGGACAGGGACACTGAAGCTTTCTTT.

This chain links TRBV6-1 with TRBJ1-5, with D perhaps TRBD1 (5 bases). The germline V gene has CDR1 MNHNS and CDR2 SASEGT. The CDR3 contains 14 residues. V dropped 7 bases and J dropped 0 bases, with 10 bases sitting between them. CDR3: CASNTGDSNQPQHF. CDR3 nucleotides: TGTGCCAGCAATACGGGGGATAGCAATCAGCCCCAGCATTTT.

J is TRBJ2-7 and V is TRBV19; 11 bases line up with TRBD2. The CDR3 length is 16 residues. The germline V gene has CDR1 LNHDA and CDR2 SQIVND (reference sequence). V was clipped by 4 bases and J by 4 bases; unmatched bases: 9. The CDR3 sequence: CASSSTTSGGGYEQYF. The CDR3 nucleotides are TGTGCCAGTAGTAGCACCACTAGCGGGGGTGGGTACGAGCAGTACTTC.

The V and J genes are TRBV6-1 and TRBJ2-3, with D maybe TRBD1 (6 bases). The germline gives CDR1 MNHNS, CDR2 SASEGT. The V end lost 7 bases, the J end lost 0 bases, and 11 bases lay between the germline ends. This CDR3 contains 14 residues. The CDR3 is CASKRGGSTDTQYF. DNA for the CDR3: TGTGCCAGCAAGAGAGGGGGAAGCACAGATACGCAGTATTTT.

This clone was seen just once. The gene calls are TRBV19 and TRBJ1-3, with D unresolved. V lost 3 bases and J 0 bases, leaving 9 bases between the germline ends. This CDR3 comprises 15 residues. The germline V gene encodes CDR1 LNHDA and CDR2 SQIVND (reference sequence). In nucleotides, the CDR3 is TGTGCCAGTAGTATCGCCCCCTACTCTGGAAACACCATATATTTT. It translates to CASSIAPYSGNTIYF.

Concerning this clone: A much larger clonotype is one base distant, so this may be a read error. Because it lacks the conserved phenylalanine or tryptophan at the end, this CDR3 is likely a read error. The chain recombines TRBV5-4 with TRBJ1-1; 7 bases are a match to TRBD1. J lost 1 base, V lost 1 base, and 10 bases had no gene match. The CDR3 runs 17 residues. Germline V gene sequence: CDR1 SGHNT, CDR2 YYREEE (reference sequence). The CDR3 loop reads CASSLWEQGLANTEAFL. CDR3 sequence (DNA): TGTGCCAGCAGCTTGTGGGAACAGGGGCTAGCGAACACTGAAGCTTTCCTT.

The chain employs TRBV6-6 and TRBJ2-2; tentatively, D is TRBD2 (7 bases). V dropped 6 bases and J dropped 8 bases, with 13 bases sitting between them. Per the germline V gene, CDR1 is MNHNY and CDR2 is SVGAGI (reference sequence). The CDR3 consists of 13 residues. DNA of the CDR3: TGTGCCAGCAGAACGGGGGGCGGGGGGGAGCTGTTTTTT. This codes for CASRTGGGGELFF.